This T cell receptor (beta chain) was recovered during a study of vaccination effects on CD4 cells after COVID-19. Across the study: Two million PBMC were seeded per well and grown in the presence of 9 to 10 IU/ml IL-2 and 8 to 10 ug/ml peptides.

After roughly eleven days in culture, the CD4+ T cells were isolated. Each participant was given two doses of one vaccine (BNT162b2 or mRNA-1273). Recipients of the vaccine had no prior SARS-CoV-2 infection and negative nucleocapsid antibodies. Half of the medium was exchanged for IL-2 medium on both days 3 and 7. Note on this clone: Its antigen is still unknown.

Method: immunoSEQ multiplex PCR; TCRdb's copy keeps in-frame clones and lacks some. The sample yields fewer than 75,000 clones, less than 80% seen once. The CDR3 has 18 residues. Germline loops: CDR1 KGHSH, CDR2 LQKENI. Trimming left V 1 base short and J 0 bases short, with 16 bases between. The chain combines TRBV18 with TRBJ1-3; perhaps TRBD1 as D (5 bases). This clonotype originated in a human donor who received a COVID-19 vaccine. The sequencing used CD4+ T cells from PBMCs cultured without peptide, collected after COVID-19 vaccination. CDR3 DNA sequence: TGTGCCAGCTCACCACAAACAGTGGGGACGAGCTCTGGAAACACCATATATTTT. It codes for CASSPQTVGTSSGNTIYF.